This is a list of T cell receptor beta chains from one sample in a study of T-cell memory formation after mild COVID-19. TCRdb re-called the 5' RACE reads with MiXCR, one entry per CDR3 protein. The table has 110,000 to 150,000 distinct CDR3 sequences, 20% to 25% seen once. The sample comprised PBMCs or a T cell subset sorted from them (not recorded which). The receptor source for this set is an adult woman who had mild COVID-19 (a few samples of this study predate the infection). Cell type and time point are not known. Both conserved end residues are part of each CDR3. The order of the fields is J gene, clone size, D gene, V gene, CDR3 DNA, CDR3 protein. The D gene is left open where the match is weak. Size is stated for part of the rows, as once, few or many counts, or as a class when the clone is expanded.

TRBJ1-5 NA TRBD1 TRBV24-1 TGTGCCACCAGTGACAGGGGACAGGATTTTAATCAGCCCCAGCATTTT CATSDRGQDFNQPQHF
TRBJ2-7 few TRBD1 TRBV7-2 TGTGCCAGCAGCGTAGGACAGGGTGTAGGCGAGCAGTACTTC CASSVGQGVGEQYF
TRBJ2-7 NA NA TRBV4-1 TGCGCCAGCAGCCCCTATCTGAGCTACGAGCAGTACTTC CASSPYLSYEQYF
TRBJ2-7 NA TRBD1 TRBV4-3 TGCGCCAGCAGCCGGGACAGAGGCACCTACGAGCAGTACTTC CASSRDRGTYEQYF
TRBJ1-2 few NA TRBV20-1 TGCAGTGCTAATAGGGGGTTCGGCGGCTACACCTTC CSANRGFGGYTF
TRBJ2-7 few NA TRBV9 TGTGCCAGCAGCGTAGGGATCGACTACGAGCAGTACTTC CASSVGIDYEQYF
TRBJ2-7 few NA TRBV7-9 TGTGCCAGCAGCTTAGGGCCCGGGACCTACGAGCAGTACTTC CASSLGPGTYEQYF
TRBJ2-1 few NA TRBV5-5 TGTGCCAGCACCTCGCACCCCCGGGAGCTGAATGAGCAGTTCTTC CASTSHPRELNEQFF
TRBJ2-1 NA NA TRBV12-3/TRBV12-4 TGTGCCAGCAGTTCCGGACCCTCCGGTGCCTACAATGAGCAGTTCTTC CASSSGPSGAYNEQFF
TRBJ2-5 NA NA TRBV5-1 TGCGCCAGCAGGTCTACAGTGGGAGAAGAGACCCAGTACTTC CASRSTVGEETQYF
TRBJ1-2 NA NA TRBV16 TGTGCCAGCAGCCAAGGGACTGCACTCTATGGCTACACCTTC CASSQGTALYGYTF
TRBJ2-7 few NA TRBV6-5 TGTGCCAGCAGTTACTCCCCTGGGGCCTCCTACGAGCAGTACTTC CASSYSPGASYEQYF
TRBJ2-5 NA NA TRBV29-1 TGCAGCCACGGGACCCAGTACTTC CSHGTQYF
TRBJ2-1 NA TRBD1 TRBV12-3/TRBV12-4 TGTGCCAGCAGGTACCCGGGACAGGGGGCAGATGAGCAGTTCTTC CASRYPGQGADEQFF
TRBJ1-2 NA NA TRBV7-2 TGTGCCAGCAGCTTAGGTCACGTCCCAGACTACACCTTC CASSLGHVPDYTF
TRBJ2-1 NA NA TRBV7-6 TGTGCCAGCAGCTTACTGGCAGGACTCTCCTACAATGAGCAGTTCTTC CASSLLAGLSYNEQFF
TRBJ2-7 few TRBD2 TRBV20-1 TGCAGTGCTAGAGGACTAGCGGGGGACTCCTACGAGCAGTACTTC CSARGLAGDSYEQYF
TRBJ1-5 few NA TRBV27 TGTGCCAGCAGTTTATCGGGAGGTGGGAGCAATCAGCCCCAGCATTTT CASSLSGGGSNQPQHF
TRBJ2-3 NA TRBD1 TRBV19 TGTGCCAGTAGTTCCCGACAGGGGTCACTCACAGATACGCAGTATTTT CASSSRQGSLTDTQYF
TRBJ1-5 NA NA TRBV27 TGTGCCAGCAGTTTATCATTGGTTCAGCCCCAGCATTTT CASSLSLVQPQHF
TRBJ2-5 NA NA TRBV7-3 TGTGCCAGCAGCCAGACGGGGAGCGGCCAAGAGACCCAGTACTTC CASSQTGSGQETQYF
TRBJ1-1 NA NA TRBV12-3/TRBV12-4 TGTGCCAGCAGCACCTCCCCGGCGAACACTGAAGCTTTCTTT CASSTSPANTEAFF